This TCR beta chain was identified during a study of PD-1 blockade in classical Hodgkin lymphoma. Points from the study as a whole: Diminished baseline TCR diversity has been reported in newly diagnosed patients relative to healthy donors. Underlying causes for the observed repertoire differences were not defined, possibly disease activity or prior therapy. At C4D1, TCR diversity had climbed significantly for CD4+ cells, though not for CD8+ cells. Patients newly diagnosed and complete responders had comparable baseline diversity.

Every patient was affected by relapse after autologous stem cell transplantation, while exposure to brentuximab vedotin was not uniform. Trimming shortened V by 4 bases and J by 4 bases, and 10 bases separated the two germline ends. CDR1 is MDHEN, CDR2 SYDVKM, per germline. The CDR3 is 13 residues long. The assay was immunoSEQ multiplex PCR, and TCRdb's table has in-frame clones only and misses some. Among 41,000 or so clones listed, around 75% were seen once. Concerning this clone: Its antigen remains unknown.

The receptor comes from a human donor with classical Hodgkin lymphoma. The chain couples TRBV28 to TRBJ1-2; no definite D call. Specimen: peripheral blood mononuclear cells (PBMCs), collected at baseline. For the CDR3, the DNA is TGTGCCAGCAGTTGGGCCCGAGGCTATGGCTACACCTTC. It codes for CASSWARGYGYTF.